This section outlines one T cell receptor (beta chain) sequence together with its context. The sample comes from a study of tissue T cells after allogeneic stem cell transplantation. This CDR3 spans 16 amino acids. V was cut by 5 bases and J by 0 bases, with 14 bases left in between. In germline, CDR1 is SEHNR, CDR2 FQNEAQ (reference sequence). Using immunoSEQ multiplex PCR, the repertoire was profiled, and TCRdb retains in-frame clones only, with some absent. The table shows 12,000 or so clones, with 70% occurring only once. This TCR derives from a woman between 18 and 55 years old with breast cancer. This sample comprised tissue from the right colon, obtained at autopsy. The V gene is TRBV7-9, the J gene TRBJ1-3, with D unclear. The CDR3 nucleotides read TGTGCCAGCAGCCTAAGACACCGAGACTCTGGAAACACCATATATTTT. Its translation is CASSLRHRDSGNTIYF. Looking up the rest from reference TRBV7-9 and TRBJ1-3 gives the full variable domain: DTGVSQNPRHKITKRGQNVTFRCDPISEHNRLYWYRQTLGQGPEFLTYFQNEAQLEKSRLLSDRFSAERPKGSFSTLEIQRTEQGDSAMYLCASSLRHRDSGNTIYFGEGSWLTVV.